The text below deals with one T cell receptor (beta chain). The data belong to a study of shared clonotypes between healthy human individuals. Study as a whole: Per donor, three plates held CD4 naive cells, three held CD4 memory, two held CD8 naive and one held CD8 memory.

The V segment lost 6 bases and the J segment 5 bases; nucleotides outside the gene matches: 12. The CDR3 sequence is 16 residues long. Germline V gives CDR1 KGHSH, CDR2 LQKENI. Authors' data handling: For the immunoSEQ data, sequences were junction-only without quality scores, so filtering differed. Assay: immunoSEQ multiplex PCR; the TCRdb copy retains only in-frame clones and omits some. V and J calls and clone size are given by that table; D and trimming were obtained from the DNA. The repertoire holds some 2 million clones, about 95% seen once, with about 1.1% in the top ten. CD45RO-negative CD8 cells positively selected for CCR7 made up the naive population, which excluded terminally differentiated effector memory CD45RA+ cells.

This receptor was obtained from a man between 18 and 35 years old in good health. This chain links TRBV18 with TRBJ2-1; 8 bases align to TRBD1. Sequencing input: naive CD8+ T cells sorted from blood. CDR3 sequence: CASSPSRTGYDNEQFF. For the CDR3, the DNA is TGTGCCAGCTCCCCAAGCCGGACAGGGTACGACAATGAGCAGTTCTTC.